The 15 T cell receptor beta chains below were found in one sample sequenced in a study of cytomegalovirus exposure and HLA in healthy donors. A multiplex PCR was run with 60 Vbeta primers and 13 Jbeta primers. Produced via immunoSEQ multiplex PCR; TCRdb's table is partial and in-frame only. Of 80,000 to 130,000 clones listed, around 80% are singletons. Sequencing was performed on PBMCs. The receptors were gathered from a female donor in good health and CMV-seropositive.

V is TRBV7-8 and J is TRBJ2-1; a possible D gene is TRBD2 (5 bases). The CDR3 extends over 19 amino acids. The V end lost 5 bases, the J end lost 7 bases, and 30 bases lay between the germline ends. The germline gives CDR1 SGHVS, CDR2 FQNEAQ. CDR3 DNA sequence: TGTGCCAGCAGCGCCTATATGACCATGGGAGAGGAAGGAACGAATGAGCAGTTCTTC. Translated: CASSAYMTMGEEGTNEQFF.

Of note for this clone: At one boundary the junction diverges from the germline segment, which might be a read error. The chain joins TRBV7-9 to TRBJ2-3; 12 bases map to TRBD1. Germline V lookup: CDR1 SEHNR, CDR2 FQNEAQ (reference sequence). This CDR3 has 15 residues. The CDR3 DNA follows: TGTTCCAGCAGCCAGGGACAGGGGGCAAGAGATACGCAGTATTTT. Residues: CSSSQGQGARDTQYF.

This clone has a handful of counts. V is TRBV27 and J is TRBJ2-6, with D maybe TRBD2 (5 bases). The V and J ends lost 4 bases and 4 bases respectively, with 14 bases between them. This CDR3 has 16 amino acids. Germline V CDR1 and CDR2: MNHEY, SMNVEV (reference sequence). In nucleotides, the CDR3 is TGTGCCAGCAGTTCGGGAAAAACGTTCGGGGCCAACGTCCTGACTTTC. Amino acids: CASSSGKTFGANVLTF. The full variable domain, completed using reference TRBV27 and TRBJ2-6, is EAQVTQNPRYLITVTGKKLTVTCSQNMNHEYMSWYRQDPGLGLRQIYYSMNVEVTDKGDVPEGYKVSRKEKRNFPLILESPSPNQTSLYFCASSSGKTFGANVLTFGAGSRLTVL.

V is TRBV6-4 and J is TRBJ2-1, with 15 bases aligning to TRBD2. The CDR3 spans 18 residues. CDR1 and CDR2 from the germline V gene are MRHNA and SNTAGT. The ends lost 6 bases at V and 8 bases at J; junction bases unmatched: 14. In DNA form, the CDR3 reads TGTGCCAGCAGCGCCGGACTAGCGGGAGGGCCGAAGTCCCATGAGCAGTTCTTC. Its translation is CASSAGLAGGPKSHEQFF.

This clone was recorded once. This sequence joins TRBV7-9 and TRBJ1-5; 10 positions match TRBD1. The CDR3 runs 18 residues. V lost 5 bases and J lost 2; bases outside the gene matches: 12. Germline lookup yields CDR1 SEHNR and CDR2 FQNEAQ (reference sequence). The DNA for the CDR3 is TGTGCCAGCAGCCCCGGGACAGGGGACCCCTGGGGCAATCAGCCCCAGCATTTT. Encoded protein: CASSPGTGDPWGNQPQHF.

This clone occurred a few times. The chain is built from TRBV10-2 and TRBJ1-2; a weak D match, TRBD1 (5 bases). V gave up 7 bases and J gave up 0 bases, with 18 bases separating them. Germline-derived CDR1 and CDR2 are WSHSY and SAAADI. CDR3 length equals 16 residues. As DNA, the CDR3 is TGCGCCAGCATAGATCGGCCGCGGGGGGCTAACTATGGCTACACCTTC. Encoded protein: CASIDRPRGANYGYTF.

This clone was counted a single time. The chain recombines TRBV19 with TRBJ2-1, with 12 bases aligning to TRBD2. CDR1 and CDR2 (germline): LNHDA, SQIVND (reference sequence). This CDR3 has 15 amino acids. The trim removed 3 bases at V and 10 bases at J, leaving 7 bases unmatched. The CDR3 reads CASSIGLAGSGEQFF. The DNA for the CDR3 is TGTGCCAGTAGTATCGGACTAGCGGGGTCGGGGGAGCAGTTCTTC.

About this clone: Other DNA sequences of this sample code for an identical CDR3. V gene TRBV7-2 combines with J gene TRBJ2-5; 7 nucleotides line up with TRBD1. Germline V gives CDR1 SGHTA, CDR2 FQGNSA. Losses at the gene ends were 5 bases for V and 5 bases for J; bases not matched to a gene: 8. The CDR3 spans 14 residues. The CDR3 loop reads CASSTPTGLETQYF. The CDR3 bases are TGTGCCAGCAGCACCCCGACAGGGCTGGAGACCCAGTACTTC. Supplemented by reference TRBV7-2 and TRBJ2-5, the full variable domain reads GAGVSQSPSNKVTEKGKDVELRCDPISGHTALYWYRQSLGQGLEFLIYFQGNSAPDKSGLPSDRFSAERTGGSVSTLTIQRTQQEDSAVYLCASSTPTGLETQYFGPGTRLLVL.

This clone has more than one count but fewer than ten. The genes are TRBV9 and TRBJ2-3, with no clear D. CDR3 length: 15 residues. CDR1 is SGDLS, CDR2 YYNGEE, per germline. V lost 0 bases to trimming and J lost 4 bases, with 12 bases between them. CDR3 in amino acids: CASSVVPKHADTQYF. The CDR3 coding sequence is TGTGCCAGCAGCGTAGTCCCCAAACACGCAGATACGCAGTATTTT.

This clone was counted once. The genes are TRBV6-1 and TRBJ2-2; 14 bases fit TRBD2. CDR1 is MNHNS and CDR2 is SASEGT in the germline V gene. The V segment lost 8 bases and the J segment 5 bases; nucleotides outside the gene matches: 4. CDR3 size: 15 residues. The CDR3 spells CASGGLAGATGELFF. The CDR3 bases are TGTGCCAGCGGGGGACTAGCGGGGGCGACCGGGGAGCTGTTTTTT.

This clone has just a few counts. This rearrangement joins TRBV27 to TRBJ2-7, with 11 bases fitting TRBD2. Per the germline V gene, CDR1 is MNHEY and CDR2 is SMNVEV (reference sequence). Germline trimming cut 5 bases from V and 5 bases from J; bases unmatched to any gene: 23. The CDR3 sequence is 20 residues long. The CDR3 DNA follows: TGTGCCAGCAGTCCCAAATCCTCGGGACTAGCGGCTGGGAGGACGGACGAGCAGTACTTC. It is translated as CASSPKSSGLAAGRTDEQYF.

This clone has only a few counts. The gene calls are TRBV30 and TRBJ1-2; 7 bases are a match to TRBD1. The V gene end was trimmed by 1 base and the J gene end by 7 bases; junction bases not matched to a gene: 6. Germline V lookup: CDR1 GTSNPN, CDR2 SVGIG (reference sequence). This CDR3 is 13 amino acids long. CDR3 residues: CAWSARGFGGYTF. The CDR3 region has the DNA TGTGCCTGGAGTGCCAGGGGGTTCGGTGGCTACACCTTC.

V and J are TRBV30 and TRBJ2-7; 9 nucleotides match TRBD1. V shed 3 bases and J 4 bases; nucleotides not matched to a gene: 7. Germline values: CDR1 GTSNPN, CDR2 SVGIG (reference sequence). The CDR3 runs 14 residues. For the CDR3, the DNA is TGTGCCTGGAGAAGGGTAGGACAGGGGTACGAGCAGTACTTC. Translated, it gives CAWRRVGQGYEQYF.

This clone came up a few times. This sequence joins TRBV6-1 and TRBJ1-2; D is possibly TRBD1 (5 bases). Trimming left V 5 bases short and J 4 bases short, with 14 bases between. This CDR3 spans 14 amino acids. Germline V gene lookup returns CDR1 MNHNS and CDR2 SASEGT. The chain's CDR3 is CASSRTDRAYGYTF. DNA for the CDR3: TGTGCCAGCAGTCGAACTGACAGAGCCTATGGCTACACCTTC.

This chain joins TRBV11-2 and TRBJ2-1; possible D gene TRBD2, 6 bases. The CDR3 has 14 residues. CDR1 is SGHAT, CDR2 FQNNGV, per germline. Trimming took off 0 bases at V and 8 bases at J, with 11 bases between the two ends. The CDR3 loop is CASSLDPGVHEQFF. CDR3 DNA sequence: TGTGCCAGCAGCTTAGATCCGGGAGTCCATGAGCAGTTCTTC. Using reference TRBV11-2 and TRBJ2-1 for the parts outside the CDR3, the full variable domain is EAGVAQSPRYKIIEKRQSVAFWCNPISGHATLYWYQQILGQGPKLLIQFQNNGVVDDSQLPKDRFSAERLKGVDSTLKIQPAKLEDSAVYLCASSLDPGVHEQFFGPGTRLTVL.